Reported below is one T cell receptor (beta chain). Its target is unknown. TCRdb's copy holds only in-frame clones and misses some; the assay was immunoSEQ multiplex PCR. The table includes around 61,000 clones, 85% to 95% detected once. Per germline, CDR1 LNHNV and CDR2 YYDKDF (reference sequence). Trimming removed 1 base from V and 0 bases from J, with 4 bases in between. The CDR3 covers 14 residues. This sample stems from a study of cytomegalovirus exposure and HLA in healthy donors. General observations from the study: Cytomegalovirus status was reportedly diagnosed by the classifier with high specificity and sensitivity.

The source material was PBMCs. The chain couples TRBV15 to TRBJ1-3, with D hard to call. This clonotype was obtained from a young man in good health and CMV-seronegative. This CDR3 is CATSRVHSGNTIYF. CDR3 nucleotides: TGTGCCACCAGCAGAGTTCACTCTGGAAACACCATATATTTT.